This record concerns one T cell receptor (beta chain) sequence. TCRdb analysed the 5' RACE reads with MiXCR anew, one entry per CDR3 protein. The sample shows about 46,000 distinct CDR3 sequences, roughly 28% of them seen only once. This CDR3 has 16 residues. Between the trimmed V and J ends, which lost 3 bases and 2 bases, there was a span of 14 bases. Germline CDR1 SGHVS, CDR2 FQNEAQ. This TCR was sampled from a female donor with breast cancer. The V call is TRBV7-8, the J call TRBJ2-1, with D perhaps TRBD1 or TRBD2 (5 bases each). Sequencing input: naive CD4+ T cells sorted from blood. Stated subset: naive CD4+ T cells, CD4+CD45RA+CD25-. DNA of the CDR3: TGTGCCAGCAGCTTGTCAGGGCTAGCTGCCTACAATGAGCAGTTCTTC. Encoded protein: CASSLSGLAAYNEQFF.